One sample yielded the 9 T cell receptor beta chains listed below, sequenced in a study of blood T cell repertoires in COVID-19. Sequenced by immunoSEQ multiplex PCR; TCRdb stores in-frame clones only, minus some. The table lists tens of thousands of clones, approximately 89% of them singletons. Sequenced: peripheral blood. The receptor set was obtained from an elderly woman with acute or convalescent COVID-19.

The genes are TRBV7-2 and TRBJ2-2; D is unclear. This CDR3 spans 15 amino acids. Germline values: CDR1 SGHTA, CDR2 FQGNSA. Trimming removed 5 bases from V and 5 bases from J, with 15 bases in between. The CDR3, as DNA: TGTGCCAGCAGCGCTAGTCGGGTCGGGACCGGGGAGCTGTTTTTT. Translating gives CASSASRVGTGELFF.

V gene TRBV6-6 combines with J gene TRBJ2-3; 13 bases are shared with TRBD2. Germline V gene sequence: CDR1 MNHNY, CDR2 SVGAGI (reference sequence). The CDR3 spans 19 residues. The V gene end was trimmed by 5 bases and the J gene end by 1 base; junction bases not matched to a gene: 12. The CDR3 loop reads CASSLRLAGGPRGTDTQYF. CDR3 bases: TGTGCCAGCAGTCTTCGACTAGCGGGGGGTCCTCGAGGCACAGATACGCAGTATTTT.

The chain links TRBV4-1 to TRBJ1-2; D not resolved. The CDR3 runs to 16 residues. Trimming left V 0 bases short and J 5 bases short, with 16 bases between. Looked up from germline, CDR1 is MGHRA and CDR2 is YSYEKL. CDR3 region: CASSQDATWAGYGYTF. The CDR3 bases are TGCGCCAGCAGCCAAGATGCCACGTGGGCAGGTTATGGCTACACCTTC.

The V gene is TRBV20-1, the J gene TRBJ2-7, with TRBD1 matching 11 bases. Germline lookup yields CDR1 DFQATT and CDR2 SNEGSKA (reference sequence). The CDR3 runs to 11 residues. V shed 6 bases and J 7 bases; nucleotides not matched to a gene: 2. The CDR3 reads CSAGQGAEQYV. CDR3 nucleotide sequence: TGCAGTGCAGGACAGGGGGCGGAGCAGTACGTC.

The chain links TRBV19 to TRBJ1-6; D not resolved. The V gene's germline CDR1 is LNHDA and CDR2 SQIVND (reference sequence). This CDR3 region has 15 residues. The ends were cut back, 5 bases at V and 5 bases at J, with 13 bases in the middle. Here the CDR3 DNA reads TGTGCCAGTAGTCTGTCCAGAAACCATAATTCACCCCTCCACTTT. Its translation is CASSLSRNHNSPLHF.

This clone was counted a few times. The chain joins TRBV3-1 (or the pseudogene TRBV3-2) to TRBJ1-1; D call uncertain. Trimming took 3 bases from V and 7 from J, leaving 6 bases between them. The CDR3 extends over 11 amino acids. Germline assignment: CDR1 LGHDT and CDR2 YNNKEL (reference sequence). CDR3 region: CASSQGGEAFF. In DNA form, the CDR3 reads TGTGCCAGCAGCCAGGGAGGTGAAGCTTTCTTT.

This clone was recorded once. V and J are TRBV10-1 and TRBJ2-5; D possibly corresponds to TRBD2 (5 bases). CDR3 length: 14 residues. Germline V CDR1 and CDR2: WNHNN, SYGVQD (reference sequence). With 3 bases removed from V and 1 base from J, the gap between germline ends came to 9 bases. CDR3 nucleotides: TGCGCCAGCAGTGACTCGAGCGGCCAAGAGACCCAGTACTTC. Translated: CASSDSSGQETQYF.

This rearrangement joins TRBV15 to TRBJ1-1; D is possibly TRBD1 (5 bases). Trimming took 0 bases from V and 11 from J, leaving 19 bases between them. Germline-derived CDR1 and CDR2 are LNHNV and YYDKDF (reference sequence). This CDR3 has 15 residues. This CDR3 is CATSRDFPRQGLAFF. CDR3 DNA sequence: TGTGCCACCAGCAGAGATTTCCCCCGCCAGGGTTTGGCTTTCTTT.

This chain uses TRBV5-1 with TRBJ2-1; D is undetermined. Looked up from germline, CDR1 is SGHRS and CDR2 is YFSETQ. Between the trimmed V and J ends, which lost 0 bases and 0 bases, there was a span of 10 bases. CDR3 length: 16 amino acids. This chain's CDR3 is CASSLVGGSSYNEQFF. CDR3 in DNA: TGCGCCAGCAGCTTGGTAGGCGGAAGCTCCTACAATGAGCAGTTCTTC.